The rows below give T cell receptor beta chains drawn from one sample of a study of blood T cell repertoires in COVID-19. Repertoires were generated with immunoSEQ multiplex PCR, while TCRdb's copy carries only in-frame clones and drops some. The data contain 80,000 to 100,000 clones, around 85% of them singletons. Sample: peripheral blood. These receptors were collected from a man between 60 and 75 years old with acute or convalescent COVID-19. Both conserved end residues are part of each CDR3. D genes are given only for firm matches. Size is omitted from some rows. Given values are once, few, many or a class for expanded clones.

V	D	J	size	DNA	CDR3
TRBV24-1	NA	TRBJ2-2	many	TGTGCCACCAGTGATTCGGACAGAAACACCGGGGAGCTGTTTTTT	CATSDSDRNTGELFF
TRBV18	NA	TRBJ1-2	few	TGTGCCAGCTCCGGAGGGCGGAACTATGGCTACACCTTC	CASSGGRNYGYTF
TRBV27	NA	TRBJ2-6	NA	TGTGCCAGCAGTATCCGACTAGGCTCTGGGGCCAACGTCCTGACTTTC	CASSIRLGSGANVLTF
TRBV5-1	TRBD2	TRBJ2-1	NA	TGCGCCAGCAGTCTTGGACTAGCGGATAACAATGAGCAGTTCTTC	CASSLGLADNNEQFF
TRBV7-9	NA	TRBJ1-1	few	TGTGCCAGCAGCTTACCTGACAGGAACACTGAAGCTTTCTTT	CASSLPDRNTEAFF
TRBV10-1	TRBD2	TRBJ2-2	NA	TGCGCCAGCAGCAAAGCGGGAGGGAAGGCCGGGGAGCTGTTTTTT	CASSKAGGKAGELFF
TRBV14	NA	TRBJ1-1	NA	TGTGCCAGCAGCCCGGGAGCTATTTCTTTAGCTTTCTTT	CASSPGAISLAFF
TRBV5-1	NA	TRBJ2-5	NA	TGCGCCAGCAGCTTGGGGACAGATACGTACCAAGAGACCCAGTACTTC	CASSLGTDTYQETQYF
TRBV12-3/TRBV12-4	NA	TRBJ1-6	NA	TGTGCCAGCAGCCAACAGGGCCAAGCCCTCCACTTT	CASSQQGQALHF
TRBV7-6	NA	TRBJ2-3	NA	TGTGCCAGCAGCAGTTCAGCGTATACGCAGTATTTT	CASSSSAYTQYF
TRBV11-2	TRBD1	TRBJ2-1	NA	TGTGCCAGCAGCTTAGCCGGGACAGGGTACAATGAGCAGTTCTTC	CASSLAGTGYNEQFF
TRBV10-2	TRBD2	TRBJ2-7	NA	TGCGCCAGCAGTGAGGCGGGCGGGAGTCCCTACGAGCAGTACTTC	CASSEAGGSPYEQYF
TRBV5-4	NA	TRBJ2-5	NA	TGTGCCAGCAGGGCAGGTATGAGCCAAGAGACCCAGTACTTC	CASRAGMSQETQYF
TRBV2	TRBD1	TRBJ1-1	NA	TGTGCCAGCAGGCCAGACAGGGCGAGAACTGAAGCTTTCTTT	CASRPDRARTEAFF
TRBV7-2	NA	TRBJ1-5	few	TGTGCCAGCAGCTTAGACTCCAGGCTGGGCAATCAGCCCCAGCATTTT	CASSLDSRLGNQPQHF
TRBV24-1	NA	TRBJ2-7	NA	TGTGCCACCCGCGGACAGCACTCCTACGAGCAGTACTTC	CATRGQHSYEQYF
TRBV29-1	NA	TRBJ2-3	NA	TGCAGCGTCGCGAGCGGTATTACGCAGTATTTT	CSVASGITQYF
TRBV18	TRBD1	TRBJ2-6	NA	TGTGCCAGCTCACACGGGACAGGGAGTGGGGCCAACGTCCTGACTTTC	CASSHGTGSGANVLTF
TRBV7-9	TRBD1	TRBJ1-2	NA	TGTGCCAGCACCCCAGGGGGGGGCTACACCTTC	CASTPGGGYTF
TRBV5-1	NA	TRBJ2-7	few	TGCGCCAGCCAAGGGACTTCCACGTCTTCCTACGAGCAGTACTTC	CASQGTSTSSYEQYF
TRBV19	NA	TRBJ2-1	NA	TGTGCCAGTAGTATTGAAGGGGAACCCTACAATGAGCAGTTCTTC	CASSIEGEPYNEQFF
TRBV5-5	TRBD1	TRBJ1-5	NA	TGTGCCAGCAGCTGGACAGGGAACAGCAATCAGCCCCAGCATTTT	CASSWTGNSNQPQHF
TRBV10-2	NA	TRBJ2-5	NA	TGCGCCAGCTCGACAGGGAGCGGGGAGACCCAGTACTTC	CASSTGSGETQYF
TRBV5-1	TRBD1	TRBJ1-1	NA	TGCGCCAGCAGCGGGGACAGGTTGCGCACTGAAGCTTTCTTT	CASSGDRLRTEAFF
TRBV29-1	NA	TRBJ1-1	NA	TGCAGCGTTGTTGGCAGGCTAAACACTGAAGCTTTCTTT	CSVVGRLNTEAFF
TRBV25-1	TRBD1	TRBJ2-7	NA	TGTGCCAGCGCGACAGGGGGCCGGTACGAGCAGTACTTC	CASATGGRYEQYF
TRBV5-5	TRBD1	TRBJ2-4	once	TGTGCCAGCAGCTTGGCCACCGGACAGGGCCAAAACATTCAGTACTTC	CASSLATGQGQNIQYF
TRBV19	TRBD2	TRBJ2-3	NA	TGTGCCAGTAGTTTGGGGGGGTTCACAGATACGCAGTATTTT	CASSLGGFTDTQYF
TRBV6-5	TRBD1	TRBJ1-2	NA	TGTGCCAGCAACTCAAACAGGGGAACCCACTATGGCTACACCTTC	CASNSNRGTHYGYTF
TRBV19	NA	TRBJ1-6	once	TGTGCCAGTAGTTTGTTTCAGATTAATTCACCCCTCCACTTT	CASSLFQINSPLHF
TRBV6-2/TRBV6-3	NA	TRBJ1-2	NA	TGTGCCAGCAGTGACCCGAGGGTTGGGTATGGCTACACCTTC	CASSDPRVGYGYTF
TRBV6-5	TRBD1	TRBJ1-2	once	TGTGCCAGCAGTCAGGACAGGGCTGATGGCTACACCTTC	CASSQDRADGYTF
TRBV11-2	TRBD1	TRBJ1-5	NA	TGTGCCAGCAGGGAAACAGGGGATAGCAATCAGCCCCAGCATTTT	CASRETGDSNQPQHF